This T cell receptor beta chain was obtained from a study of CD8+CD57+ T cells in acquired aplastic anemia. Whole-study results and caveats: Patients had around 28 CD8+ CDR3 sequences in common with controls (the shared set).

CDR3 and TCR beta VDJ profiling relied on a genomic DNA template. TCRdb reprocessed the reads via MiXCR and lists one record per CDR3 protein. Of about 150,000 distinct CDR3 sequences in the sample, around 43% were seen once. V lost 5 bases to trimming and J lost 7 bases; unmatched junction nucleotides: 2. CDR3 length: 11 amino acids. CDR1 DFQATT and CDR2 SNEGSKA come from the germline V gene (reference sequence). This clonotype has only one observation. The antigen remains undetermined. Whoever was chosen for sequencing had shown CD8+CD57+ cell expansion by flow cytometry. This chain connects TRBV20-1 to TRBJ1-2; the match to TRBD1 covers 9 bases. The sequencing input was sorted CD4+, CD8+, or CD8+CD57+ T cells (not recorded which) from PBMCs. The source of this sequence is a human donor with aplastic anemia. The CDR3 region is CSALQGAGYTF. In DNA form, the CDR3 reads TGCAGTGCTCTACAGGGGGCTGGCTACACCTTC.